The 27 T cell receptor beta chains below come from one sample, sequenced in a study of CD8 T cells in ankylosing spondylitis. TCRdb used MiXCR to reprocess the 5' RACE reads, holding one entry per CDR3 protein. The sample has about 250,000 distinct CDR3 sequences, 20% to 30% seen once. The sequencing input was blood, either unsorted or a sorted T cell fraction (not recorded which). These receptors were collected from a male donor with ankylosing spondylitis or in good health (not recorded which).

This clonotype was observed at least ten times. V usage is TRBV20-1 and J usage is TRBJ1-2, with a weak D call TRBD1 (5 bases). CDR3 length: 11 residues. Trimming took off 7 bases at V and 6 bases at J, with 12 bases between the two ends. Germline assignment: CDR1 DFQATT and CDR2 SNEGSKA (reference sequence). The CDR3 here is CSVWGSDGYTF. CDR3 in DNA: TGCAGTGTGTGGGGCTCTGATGGCTACACCTTC.

The chain is built from TRBV20-1 and TRBJ2-5; 10 bases map to TRBD2. The CDR3 spans 14 residues. The V gene end was trimmed by 5 bases and the J gene end by 0 bases; junction bases not matched to a gene: 3. Germline V lookup: CDR1 DFQATT, CDR2 SNEGSKA (reference sequence). The CDR3 bases are TGCAGTGCTCCTGGGACTAGCGACCAAGAGACCCAGTACTTC. It encodes CSAPGTSDQETQYF.

This clonotype was recorded at least ten times. The chain joins TRBV5-4 to TRBJ2-7; no definite D call. Trimming took off 6 bases at V and 3 bases at J, with 19 bases between the two ends. The CDR3 runs 15 residues. Germline V gene sequence: CDR1 SGHNT, CDR2 YYREEE (reference sequence). In DNA, the CDR3 is TGTGCCAGCACCCGCACCGCCCAGGAGAGCTACGAGCAGTACTTC. It is translated as CASTRTAQESYEQYF.

This clonotype was seen repeatedly, ten times or more. The chain is built from TRBV27 and TRBJ2-3, with 11 nucleotides matching TRBD2. This CDR3 is 17 amino acids long. Unmatched junction bases numbered 8, after V lost 3 bases and J lost 3 bases. Germline-derived CDR1 and CDR2 are MNHEY and SMNVEV (reference sequence). CDR3 DNA: TGTGCCAGCAGTTTCCAGGGTAGCGGGGGGGCTACAGATACGCAGTATTTT. Translating it yields CASSFQGSGGATDTQYF.

The V call is TRBV2, the J call TRBJ2-3, with 9 bases identical to TRBD2. Trimming cost V 8 bases and J 2 bases; bases outside gene matches: 5. The CDR3 runs 14 residues. The germline V gene encodes CDR1 SNHLY and CDR2 FYNNEI. CDR3 residues: CASSLAGITDTQYF. The CDR3 DNA reads TGTGCCAGCTCTCTAGCGGGGATCACAGATACGCAGTATTTT.

The chain combines TRBV12-3 or TRBV12-4 with TRBJ2-5, with D possibly being TRBD1 or TRBD2 (6 bases each). Trimming removed 6 bases at V and 2 bases at J, with 13 bases between. The CDR3 runs 14 residues. The DNA for the CDR3 is TGTGCCAGCAGGTTTGAGGGGGGACAAGAGACCCAGTACTTC. The encoded protein is CASRFEGGQETQYF.

The chain combines TRBV20-1 with TRBJ2-5, with D possibly being TRBD2 (5 bases). Germline CDR1 reads DFQATT; CDR2 reads SNEGSKA (reference sequence). This CDR3 region has 12 residues. V shed 8 bases and J shed 5 bases, with 15 bases lying between them. The CDR3 is CSPRTDWETQYF. CDR3 bases: TGCAGTCCAAGGACGGACTGGGAGACCCAGTACTTC.

This clonotype was seen at least ten times. J is TRBJ2-5 and V is TRBV20-1; TRBD2 might be the D (5 bases). Germline values: CDR1 DFQATT, CDR2 SNEGSKA (reference sequence). V was shortened by 8 bases and J by 4 bases, with 17 bases between the two germline ends. The CDR3 contains 13 residues. The CDR3 loop is CSTLGFGGETQYF. CDR3 DNA sequence: TGCAGTACTTTAGGGTTCGGAGGAGAGACCCAGTACTTC.

The chain is built from TRBV20-1 and TRBJ2-3, with D possibly TRBD2 on 5 matching bases. Trimming removed 1 base at V and 2 bases at J, with 16 bases between. The CDR3 is 16 amino acids. CDR1 and CDR2 from the germline V gene are DFQATT and SNEGSKA (reference sequence). The CDR3 sequence: CSARGLANAFTDTQYF. In DNA, the CDR3 is TGCAGTGCTAGAGGATTAGCGAACGCCTTCACAGATACGCAGTATTTT.

The sample holds many counts of this clonotype. V is TRBV5-1 and J is TRBJ2-1; 14 bases line up with TRBD2. The CDR3 runs 14 residues. Germline trimming cut 3 bases from V and 12 bases from J; bases unmatched to any gene: 5. Germline-derived CDR1 and CDR2 are SGHRS and YFSETQ. The CDR3 spells CASSSGLAGAGQFF. Written as DNA, the CDR3 is TGCGCCAGCAGCTCGGGACTAGCGGGGGCCGGGCAGTTCTTC.

Ten or more counts support this clonotype. The V gene is TRBV5-1, the J gene TRBJ1-6, with a tentative D call TRBD1 (5 bases). Germline V CDR1 and CDR2: SGHRS, YFSETQ. CDR3 size: 16 residues. V was pared by 5 bases and J by 9 bases, with 21 bases between. The CDR3 protein is CASRQRTGDSSSPLHF. In DNA form, the CDR3 reads TGCGCCAGCAGACAACGAACAGGCGACTCTAGTTCACCCCTCCACTTT.

This clonotype was recorded at least ten times. The V gene is TRBV29-1, the J gene TRBJ1-1; possibly TRBD1 for D (6 bases). V lost 6 bases, J lost 7 bases, and 18 bases lay in between. The CDR3 loop spans 13 amino acids. Germline V CDR1 and CDR2: SQVTM, ANQGSEA. CDR3 region: CSVRGHRAGEAFF. CDR3 bases: TGCAGCGTCCGGGGGCACAGGGCTGGTGAAGCTTTCTTT. Variable domain in full (rest from reference TRBV29-1 and TRBJ1-1): SAVISQKPSRDICQRGTSLTIQCQVDSQVTMMFWYRQQPGQSLTLIATANQGSEATYESGFVIDKFPISRPNLTFSTLTVSNMSPEDSSIYLCSVRGHRAGEAFFGQGTRLTVV.

This clonotype was observed at least ten times. This chain uses TRBV29-1 with TRBJ1-5; D remains ambiguous. CDR3 size: 12 residues. Germline-derived CDR1 and CDR2 are SQVTM and ANQGSEA. Between the trimmed V and J ends, which lost 4 bases and 11 bases, there was a span of 15 bases. The DNA of the CDR3 is TGCAGCGTTGTGGCGGGAAAAGGAGCCCAGCATTTT. It specifies CSVVAGKGAQHF.

CDR3 loop: CASSGALNNSPLHF. The CDR3 DNA reads as TGTGCCAGCAGTGGGGCGCTGAATAATTCACCCCTCCACTTT. The J gene is TRBJ1-6, the V gene TRBV2; D unclear. Germline CDR1 is SNHLY and CDR2 is FYNNEI. The CDR3 loop spans 14 amino acids. Trimming removed 4 bases from V and 5 bases from J, with 9 bases in between.

The sample holds many counts of this clonotype. The chain recombines TRBV24-1 with TRBJ2-3; D is perhaps TRBD2 (6 bases). With 3 bases removed from V and 0 bases from J, the gap between germline ends came to 12 bases. This CDR3 has 16 amino acids. CDR1 and CDR2 from the germline V gene are KGHDR and SFDVKD. DNA of the CDR3: TGTGCCACCAGTGATCCGGACTATTCTAGCACAGATACGCAGTATTTT. Its protein is CATSDPDYSSTDTQYF.

This clonotype was picked up a small number of times. The CDR3 is CSAEEGRTRYEQYF. CDR3 DNA: TGCAGTGCGGAGGAGGGACGTACCCGGTACGAGCAGTACTTC. The chain has TRBV20-1 and TRBJ2-7; maybe TRBD2 (6 bases). The CDR3 totals 14 residues. From germline, CDR1 is DFQATT and CDR2 SNEGSKA (reference sequence). The V end lost 6 bases, the J end lost 4 bases, and 19 bases lay between the germline ends.

This clonotype was seen many times. The rearrangement uses TRBV12-3 or TRBV12-4 and TRBJ1-6; perhaps TRBD1 as D (5 bases). This CDR3 is built from 14 residues. Trimming took off 4 bases at V and 5 bases at J, with 9 bases between the two ends. This CDR3 is CASSSTANNSPLHF. The CDR3 DNA reads TGTGCCAGCAGTTCGACAGCAAATAATTCACCCCTCCACTTT.

CDR3 nucleotides: TGCAGTGCTAGAGAAGGTGGGGGGCCTTATGGCTACACCTTC. Translated: CSAREGGGPYGYTF. The chain employs TRBV20-1 and TRBJ1-2, with D perhaps matching TRBD1 (6 bases). Trimming left V 0 bases short and J 5 bases short, with 13 bases between. Germline V gene lookup returns CDR1 DFQATT and CDR2 SNEGSKA (reference sequence). This CDR3 spans 14 amino acids.

This clonotype was seen repeatedly, ten times or more. One junction end does not reproduce the germline sequence, and a read error may be involved. The chain joins TRBV12-3 or TRBV12-4 to TRBJ2-1, with D tentatively TRBD1 or TRBD2 (6 bases each). This CDR3 is built from 14 residues. The DNA for the CDR3 is TGTGCCAGCAGGCCGCCCGGGGGCTACTATGAGCAGTTCTTC. It yields the protein CASRPPGGYYEQFF.

The V and J genes are TRBV7-9 and TRBJ2-7; TRBD2 aligns across 9 bases. Trimming cost V 3 bases and J 4 bases; bases outside gene matches: 13. CDR3 length: 17 residues. Germline CDR1 is SEHNR and CDR2 is FQNEAQ (reference sequence). DNA of the CDR3: TGTGCCAGCAGCTTGAATTCCCGCGGGGGGGCGGGATACGAGCAGTACTTC. Translated: CASSLNSRGGAGYEQYF.

This clonotype showed up many times. J is TRBJ2-3 and V is TRBV12-3 or TRBV12-4; weak D call: TRBD2 (6 bases). Trimming stripped 4 bases from V and 2 bases from J, with 19 bases between. The CDR3 totals 17 residues. CDR3 loop: CASSYQMMGLHTDTQYF. The CDR3 nucleotides are TGTGCCAGCAGTTACCAGATGATGGGACTTCACACAGATACGCAGTATTTT.

The table lists this clonotype with many counts. This chain joins TRBV20-1 and TRBJ1-5; a possible D gene is TRBD1 (5 bases). V dropped 3 bases and J dropped 5 bases, with 14 bases sitting between them. Germline CDR1 DFQATT, CDR2 SNEGSKA (reference sequence). The CDR3 extends over 14 amino acids. This CDR3 reads CSASENRYDQPQHF. Here the CDR3 DNA reads TGCAGTGCTAGCGAAAACAGGTACGATCAGCCCCAGCATTTT.

This clonotype came up many times. At one end the junction does not follow the germline gene, possibly because of a read error. The chain combines TRBV12-3 or TRBV12-4 with TRBJ2-5; D is uncertain. The CDR3 has 11 amino acids. The CDR3 loop reads CASSFAESQYF. CDR3 nucleotides: TGTGCCAGCAGTTTTGCGGAGAGCCAGTACTTC.

The chain is built from TRBV12-3 or TRBV12-4 and TRBJ2-7, with D unclear. V was pared by 2 bases and J by 3 bases, with 5 bases between. The CDR3 contains 12 residues. This CDR3 reads CASSLNGYEQYF. Here the CDR3 DNA reads TGTGCCAGCAGTTTAAACGGCTACGAGCAGTACTTC.

In this sample, this clonotype turned up a few times. This chain joins TRBV5-1 and TRBJ2-7; 7 positions agree with TRBD1. CDR3 length: 14 residues. Germline CDR1 is SGHRS and CDR2 is YFSETQ. Trimming at V came to 4 bases and at J to 3 bases, leaving 7 bases not matched to a gene. The CDR3 sequence is CASSVGDSSYEQYF. The CDR3 DNA is TGCGCCAGCAGCGTGGGGGACAGTAGCTACGAGCAGTACTTC.

In its sample, this clonotype was seen many times. The chain links TRBV20-1 to TRBJ1-1; the D is unclear. Germline V gene data show CDR1 as DFQATT and CDR2 as SNEGSKA (reference sequence). This CDR3 comprises 13 residues. Trimming took 2 bases from V and 3 from J, leaving 10 bases between them. The CDR3 protein is CSARSPQHTEAFF. CDR3 DNA: TGCAGTGCTAGATCTCCGCAACACACTGAAGCTTTCTTT.

There are a few counts of this clonotype. This chain joins TRBV20-1 and TRBJ2-5, with D uncertain. The CDR3 covers 12 residues. In germline, CDR1 is DFQATT, CDR2 SNEGSKA (reference sequence). V was trimmed by 2 bases and J by 13 bases, leaving 17 bases between them. The DNA of the CDR3 is TGCAGTGCTAGAAGGGCCCAGGTAGCCTGGTACTTC. Translated, it gives CSARRAQVAWYF.